The clone carrying this TCR beta chain has more than one count but fewer than ten. The antigen remains unidentified. This specimen belongs to a study of T cells in Graves' hyperthyroidism and ophthalmopathy. Findings and caveats of the study: Clonotypes that were expanded in thyroid above 0.001 mostly appeared in blood too.

Each diagnosis was grounded in clinical symptoms, serum thyroxine and TRAb, thyroid ultrasound, and orbital computed tomography. Amplified regions were TCR beta CDR3 sequences from RNA transcripts. HTBI primers were used for first-round RT-PCR of the TCR CDR3. TCRdb fed the multiplex PCR reads into MiXCR, producing one record per CDR3 protein. This table has 280,000 or so distinct CDR3 sequences, 15% appearing once. CDR3 length: 18 residues. The germline gives CDR1 MGHRA, CDR2 YSYEKL. V lost 0 bases to trimming and J lost 4 bases; unmatched junction nucleotides: 6. The sequencing sample was made of blood. The receptor's source is a woman between 45 and 65 years old with Graves' hyperthyroidism that later progressed to Graves' ophthalmopathy. The chain has TRBV4-1 and TRBJ2-1; 13 nucleotides match TRBD2. In nucleotides, the CDR3 is TGCGCCAGCAGCCAAGAACTAGCGGGAGGGCCGAGGTACAATGAGCAGTTCTTC. Its protein is CASSQELAGGPRYNEQFF.